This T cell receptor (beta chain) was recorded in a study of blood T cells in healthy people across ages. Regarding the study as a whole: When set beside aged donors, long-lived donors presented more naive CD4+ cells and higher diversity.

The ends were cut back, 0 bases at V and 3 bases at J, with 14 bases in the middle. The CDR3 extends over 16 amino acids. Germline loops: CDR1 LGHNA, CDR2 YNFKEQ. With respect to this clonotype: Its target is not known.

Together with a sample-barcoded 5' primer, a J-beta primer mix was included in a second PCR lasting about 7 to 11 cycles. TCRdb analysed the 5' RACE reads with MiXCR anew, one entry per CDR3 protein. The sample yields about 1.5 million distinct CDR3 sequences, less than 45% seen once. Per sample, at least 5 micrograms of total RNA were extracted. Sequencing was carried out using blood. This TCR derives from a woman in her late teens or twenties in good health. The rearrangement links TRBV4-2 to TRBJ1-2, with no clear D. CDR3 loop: CASSQDGYTFYYGYTF. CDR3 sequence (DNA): TGTGCCAGCAGCCAAGACGGCTACACTTTTTACTATGGCTACACCTTC.